This T cell receptor (beta chain) was captured in a study of T cell responses to AZD1222 COVID-19 vaccine (dated by TCRdb to about 2021). As for the study more broadly: AZD1222 recipients whose second dose came at about 4 weeks and those whose second dose came at about 12 weeks were combined into one group, since spike-specific TCR depth and breadth did not differ between the two schedules. TCR sequencing covered fewer than 250 trial participants: 200 to 220 given two doses of AZD1222 and some 25 given two doses of MenACWY control vaccine. Trial participants were enrolled by age into 18-55, 56-69 and 70-plus year subgroups, with around 140, 26 and 57 TCR-sequenced participants respectively.

The time point label, as the study defines it: baseline before first vaccination. Vaccinee samples were obtained from the UK trials COV001 and COV002, which included a single-blind randomized controlled phase 2/3 trial of AZD1222 (ChAdOx1 nCoV-19) in healthy adults. For TCRbeta chain sequencing, PBMC samples from trial participants were taken at day 0 and at day 28 after the second dose. On this clone: What antigen it recognizes has not been identified. Base qualities are not provided; no much larger clone lies one nucleotide away.

Sequences SGHAT (CDR1) and FQDESV (CDR2) are obtained from the germline V gene (reference sequence). The trim is 0 bases for V and 4 bases for J, with a gap of 14 bases between the germline ends. Including the terminal cysteine and phenylalanine, the CDR3 comprises 16 residues. The DNA shown is the 48-base CDR3, in frame from base 1. The paper's findings and limits, for the study overall: Reportedly, almost half of the unique spike-specific TCRs recognized epitopes lying outside the regions that are mutated in the B.1.351 and B.1.1.7 variants. Most participants were white British and females outnumbered males, and the authors suggested that clonal diversity may have been underestimated. Conclusions about previously exposed vaccinees are limited, since just five to seven AZD1222 recipients were seropositive for SARS-CoV-2 at baseline. In the small 56-69-year group, the increase in depth fell short of significance, most likely because of low power. No day 14 peak-response samples were available, so repertoires were characterized only after the peak T cell response. Spike-specific TCR breadth and depth rose significantly after two AZD1222 doses compared with day 0 and with MenACWY recipients. Vaccine-associated CD4 TCRs spanned the whole spike protein, with dominant responses in regions 160-218 and 743-854.

The CDR3 regions of human TCRbeta chains were subjected to immunosequencing. Turning to the authors' computational methods: TCRs in the repertoires were compared against a reference library of SARS-CoV-2-specific TCRs that had been generated with the MIRA antigen-specificity platform. Breadth meant the fraction of unique TCRs that were SARS-CoV-2-associated, whereas depth meant the fraction of total T cells that were SARS-CoV-2-associated. Using the MIRA data, each spike-specific TCR was mapped to the spike region that the TCR reacts to and placed in a CD4 or CD8 class. Log10-transformed breadth and depth values were compared by one-way ANOVA with Sidak's multiple comparisons tests. As stored in TCRdb, this immuneACCESS dataset retains in-frame rearrangements with V and J assigned. A fraction of the clones does not appear; measured against another copy, unresolved V genes explain less than half of the discrepancy, and the remainder lacks a known reason. V, J and clone size are taken as reported in that table, and D and trimming were inferred from the DNA itself. In all, the sample holds 130,000 to 150,000 clones, and roughly 90% of those were seen once. Jointly, the top ten make up about 3% of the sample.

Sample: peripheral blood, taken on day 0 of AZD1222 vaccination. The receptor was isolated from an adult in good health. The chain employs TRBV11-1 and TRBJ2-3, with no reliable assignment of the D segment. The DNA sequence reads TGTGCCAGCAGCTTAGCGCGCGTAAACGGAGCAGATACGCAGTATTTT. Its translation is CASSLARVNGADTQYF.